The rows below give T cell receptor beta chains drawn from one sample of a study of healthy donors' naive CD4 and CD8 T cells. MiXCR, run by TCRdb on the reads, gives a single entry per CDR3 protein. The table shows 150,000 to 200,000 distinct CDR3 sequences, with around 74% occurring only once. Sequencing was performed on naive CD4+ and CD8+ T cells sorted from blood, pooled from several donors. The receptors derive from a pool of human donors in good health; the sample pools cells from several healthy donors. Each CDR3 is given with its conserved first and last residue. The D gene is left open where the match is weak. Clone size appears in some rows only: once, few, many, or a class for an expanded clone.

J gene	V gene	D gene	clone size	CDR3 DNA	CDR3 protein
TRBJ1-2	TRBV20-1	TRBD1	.	TGTAGTGCTCCGATTAGGACAGGGGCGGGCTACACCTTC	CSAPIRTGAGYTF
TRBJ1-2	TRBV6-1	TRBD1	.	TGTGCCAGCAGTGAAGGACAGGGGAACTATGGCTACACCTTC	CASSEGQGNYGYTF
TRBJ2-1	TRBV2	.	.	TGTGCCAGCAGTGATGGGAGTGAGCAGTTCTTC	CASSDGSEQFF
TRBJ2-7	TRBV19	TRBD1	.	TGTGCCACCACTCCGGGACAGGGGTTATACGAGCAGTACTTC	CATTPGQGLYEQYF
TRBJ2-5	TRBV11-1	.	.	TGTGCCAGCAGCTCGGACTGGCGGGAGACCCAGTACTTC	CASSSDWRETQYF
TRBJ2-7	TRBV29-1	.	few	TGCAGCGTTGAATCCTTGTCGTACGAGCAGTACTTC	CSVESLSYEQYF
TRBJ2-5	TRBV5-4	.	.	TGTGCCAGCAGCCTGACAGTCCAAGAGACCCAGTACTTC	CASSLTVQETQYF
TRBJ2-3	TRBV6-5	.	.	TGTGCCAGCAGCCTCGGACAGCTGATCACAGATACGCAGTATTTT	CASSLGQLITDTQYF
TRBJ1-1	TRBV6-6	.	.	TGTGCCAGCAGTGCCGTGGGTGGGTCGATCACTGAAGCTTTCTTT	CASSAVGGSITEAFF
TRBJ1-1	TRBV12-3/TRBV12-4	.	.	TGTGCCAGCAGGCACCACGACACCTCGGGGACTGAAGCTTTCTTT	CASRHHDTSGTEAFF
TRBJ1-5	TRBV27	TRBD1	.	TGTGCCAGCAGTTTAAACCCCGGGACAGGGTATCAGCCCCAGCATTTT	CASSLNPGTGYQPQHF
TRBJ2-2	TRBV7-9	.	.	TGTGCCAGCAGCCGAGGACAGAACACCGGGGAGCTGTTTTTT	CASSRGQNTGELFF
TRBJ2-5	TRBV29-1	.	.	TGCAGCGTAGGGACATCGAAGACCCAGTACTTC	CSVGTSKTQYF
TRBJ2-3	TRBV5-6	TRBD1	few	TGTGCCAGCAGCTTGTTGGGACAGTCTGCAGATACGCAGTATTTT	CASSLLGQSADTQYF
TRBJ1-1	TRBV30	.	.	TGTGCCTGGAGTTATGAGGCAGTCGCTGAAGCTTTCTTT	CAWSYEAVAEAFF
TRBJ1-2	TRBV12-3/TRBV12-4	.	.	TGTGCCAGCAGTTTAGGGGACAACTATGGCTACACCTTC	CASSLGDNYGYTF
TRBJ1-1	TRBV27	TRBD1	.	TGTGCCAGCAGACAGGGGGCTCTTGAAGCTTTCTTT	CASRQGALEAFF
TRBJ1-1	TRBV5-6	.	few	TGTGCCAGCAGCGTGGGTGGGGGGCTCGACACTGAAGCTTTCTTT	CASSVGGGLDTEAFF
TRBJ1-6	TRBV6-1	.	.	TGTGCCAGCACCCCAAGGGCAGGGAGTGGTTCACCCCTCCACTTT	CASTPRAGSGSPLHF
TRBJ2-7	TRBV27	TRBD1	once	TGTGCCAGCAGACCGGGGACAGGGTCTCACGAGCAGTACTTC	CASRPGTGSHEQYF
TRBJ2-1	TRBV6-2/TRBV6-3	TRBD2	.	TGTGCCAGCAGTCACGGGACTAGCGGGGGTCTGTTCTTC	CASSHGTSGGLFF
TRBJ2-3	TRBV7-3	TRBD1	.	TGTGCCAGCAGCCAGGGACAGGTGGAGGATACGCAGTATTTT	CASSQGQVEDTQYF
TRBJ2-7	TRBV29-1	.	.	TGCAGCGTACGGGGACCCTACGAGCAGTACTTC	CSVRGPYEQYF
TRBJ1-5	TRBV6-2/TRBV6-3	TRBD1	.	TGTGCCAGCAGTTTGACAGGGCCGGACCAGCCCCAGCATTTT	CASSLTGPDQPQHF
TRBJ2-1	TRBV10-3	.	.	TGTGCCAACGGCCAAGACGGATACAATGAGCAGTTCTTC	CANGQDGYNEQFF
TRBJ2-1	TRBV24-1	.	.	TGTGCCACCAGTGATTCGCGATCGACGGGTGATGAGCAGTTCTTC	CATSDSRSTGDEQFF
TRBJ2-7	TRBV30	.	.	TGTGCCTGGAGTGTACTCGGGACTCTAGGGGAGCAGTACTTC	CAWSVLGTLGEQYF
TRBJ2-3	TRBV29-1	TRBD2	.	TGCAGCGTTGGAGCGGGAGGGTTAGATACGCAGTATTTT	CSVGAGGLDTQYF
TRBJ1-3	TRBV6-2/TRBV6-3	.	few	TGTGCCACCACGGTCCCAGCCTCCTCTGGAAACACCATATATTTT	CATTVPASSGNTIYF
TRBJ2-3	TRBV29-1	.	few	TGCAGCGTTGATAGCACAGATACGCAGTATTTT	CSVDSTDTQYF
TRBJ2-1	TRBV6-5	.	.	TGTGCCAGCAGCCAACCCCCGGTAGCTTTTAGCTCCTACAATGAGCAGTTCTTC	CASSQPPVAFSSYNEQFF
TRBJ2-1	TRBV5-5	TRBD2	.	TGTGCCAGCAGCGCAGCGGGGGGCTCCTACAATGAGCAGTTCTTC	CASSAAGGSYNEQFF
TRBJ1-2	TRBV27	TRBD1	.	TGTGCCAGCAGTCCGGGACAGGCAAACTATGGCTACACCTTC	CASSPGQANYGYTF
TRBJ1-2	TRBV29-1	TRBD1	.	TGCAGCGTTGAAGACCTCCGCGACAGGGCGGATGGCTACACCTTC	CSVEDLRDRADGYTF
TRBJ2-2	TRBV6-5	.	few	TGTGCCAGCAGTTACTCGAAAAGGGGAAACACCGGGGAGCTGTTTTTT	CASSYSKRGNTGELFF
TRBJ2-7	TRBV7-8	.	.	TGTGCCAGCAGCTTACTGATGAGCTACGAGCAGTACTTC	CASSLLMSYEQYF
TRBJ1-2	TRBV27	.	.	TGTGCCAGCTTCGACAGGACAAACTATGGCTACACCTTC	CASFDRTNYGYTF
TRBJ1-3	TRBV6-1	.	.	TGTGCCGCTTTTACCTACAGCTCTGGAAACATCATATATTTT	CAAFTYSSGNIIYF